Listed here are 14 T cell receptor beta chains from one sample, sequenced in a study of cytomegalovirus exposure and HLA in healthy donors. Researchers ran the PCR with 60 Vbeta and 13 Jbeta primers. Generated by immunoSEQ multiplex PCR, the TCRdb table keeps only in-frame clones and is missing some. Its table lists around 140,000 clones. The specimen was PBMCs. The origin of the receptors is a male donor in good health and CMV-seronegative.

CDR3 nucleotides: TGCAGCGTTGAAGATGGGTCCCACGGGAACATTCAGTACTTC. This encodes CSVEDGSHGNIQYF. The chain couples TRBV29-1 to TRBJ2-4; D call uncertain. The CDR3 contains 14 residues. Per germline, CDR1 SQVTM and CDR2 ANQGSEA. V lost 0 bases and J lost 7, with 13 bases in between.

The chain couples TRBV28 to TRBJ2-7; 8 bases are a match to TRBD1. Looked up from germline, CDR1 is MDHEN and CDR2 is SYDVKM. The J segment lost 5 bases and the V segment lost 0 bases, leaving 3 bases of the junction unmatched. The CDR3 has 14 residues. In nucleotides, the CDR3 is TGTGCCAGCAGTTTATGGCAGGGGGCCGACGAGCAGTACTTC. It is translated as CASSLWQGADEQYF. The full variable domain, completed using reference TRBV28 and TRBJ2-7, is DVKVTQSSRYLVKRTGEKVFLECVQDMDHENMFWYRQDPGLGLRLIYFSYDVKMKEKGDIPEGYSVSREKKERFSLILESASTNQTSMYLCASSLWQGADEQYFGPGTRLTVT.

The chain has TRBV19 and TRBJ1-6; 7 bases match TRBD1. The CDR3 runs to 18 residues. Germline V gene data show CDR1 as LNHDA and CDR2 as SQIVND (reference sequence). The junction had 10 bases not matched to a gene; V was cut back by 4 bases and J by 1 base. CDR3 nucleotide sequence: TGTGCCAGTAGTACCACAAACAGGGGTGCGTCCTATAATTCACCCCTCCACTTT. This gives the protein CASSTTNRGASYNSPLHF.

This rearrangement joins TRBV19 to TRBJ1-1; D remains ambiguous. The CDR3 covers 13 residues. Germline assignment: CDR1 LNHDA and CDR2 SQIVND (reference sequence). V lost 2 bases, J lost 2 bases, and 6 bases lay in between. The CDR3 nucleotides read TGTGCCAGTAGTATATCAGAAAACACTGAAGCTTTCTTT. This encodes CASSISENTEAFF. Looking up the rest from reference TRBV19 and TRBJ1-1 gives the full variable domain: DGGITQSPKYLFRKEGQNVTLSCEQNLNHDAMYWYRQDPGQGLRLIYYSQIVNDFQKGDIAEGYSVSREKKESFPLTVTSAQKNPTAFYLCASSISENTEAFFGQGTRLTVV.

V and J are TRBV6-1 and TRBJ2-2, with unresolved D. V dropped 8 bases and J dropped 1 base, with 11 bases sitting between them. This CDR3 spans 14 amino acids. Germline V gene data show CDR1 as MNHNS and CDR2 as SASEGT. In DNA form, the CDR3 reads TGTGCCAGCTCCCCCTCGGGGAACACCGGGGAGCTGTTTTTT. Protein product: CASSPSGNTGELFF.

The V call is TRBV18, the J call TRBJ2-7, with D possibly matching TRBD1 (6 bases). The germline gives CDR1 KGHSH, CDR2 LQKENI. This CDR3 comprises 13 residues. Trimming removed 6 bases at V and 4 bases at J, with 13 bases between. The CDR3, as DNA: TGTGCCAGCTCCCCTCGGACAGTTTACGAGCAGTACTTC. Translation gives CASSPRTVYEQYF.

The chain links TRBV29-1 to TRBJ1-2; possibly TRBD1 for D (6 bases). CDR3 length: 12 residues. The ends were cut back, 4 bases at V and 6 bases at J, with 12 bases in the middle. CDR1 is SQVTM, CDR2 ANQGSEA, per germline. The CDR3 nucleotides are TGCAGCGTTGCAGGCAGGGGTCATGGCTACACCTTC. Protein product: CSVAGRGHGYTF. Full variable domain (remainder filled in from reference TRBV29-1 and TRBJ1-2): SAVISQKPSRDICQRGTSLTIQCQVDSQVTMMFWYRQQPGQSLTLIATANQGSEATYESGFVIDKFPISRPNLTFSTLTVSNMSPEDSSIYLCSVAGRGHGYTFGSGTRLTVV.

The chain combines TRBV7-9 with TRBJ1-6, with D possibly being TRBD1 (6 bases). The CDR3 covers 16 residues. The germline V gene encodes CDR1 SEHNR and CDR2 FQNEAQ (reference sequence). V was shortened by 8 bases and J by 8 bases, with 22 bases between the two germline ends. Written as DNA, the CDR3 is TGTGCCAGCGCAGGCGGGCAGGGGCGGGGGCATTCACCCCTCCACTTT. Translating it yields CASAGGQGRGHSPLHF.

The CDR3 DNA follows: TGCGCCAGCAGCTTGGGCGGGGCGGAGACTGAAGCTTTCTTT. Protein: CASSLGGAETEAFF. This chain uses TRBV5-1 with TRBJ1-1; perhaps TRBD1 as D (5 bases). CDR3 length: 14 amino acids. CDR1 is SGHRS, CDR2 YFSETQ, per germline. V lost 0 bases, J lost 5 bases, and 11 bases lay in between.

The rearrangement uses TRBV11-2 and TRBJ2-5; D uncertain. Deletions cut 4 bases from V and 5 bases from J, with 5 bases between. This CDR3 has 11 residues. Germline V CDR1 and CDR2: SGHAT, FQNNGV. CDR3 DNA: TGTGCCAGCAGCTCTAGGGAGACCCAGTACTTC. Encoded protein: CASSSRETQYF.

The V call is TRBV28, the J call TRBJ1-6; the match to TRBD1 covers 8 bases. V was clipped by 4 bases and J by 7 bases; unmatched bases: 6. The CDR3 runs to 15 residues. CDR1 is MDHEN, CDR2 SYDVKM, per germline. The CDR3, as DNA: TGTGCCAGCAGTTCGAGGACAGGGCCCAATTCACCCCTCCACTTT. This encodes CASSSRTGPNSPLHF. Variable domain in full (rest from reference TRBV28 and TRBJ1-6): DVKVTQSSRYLVKRTGEKVFLECVQDMDHENMFWYRQDPGLGLRLIYFSYDVKMKEKGDIPEGYSVSREKKERFSLILESASTNQTSMYLCASSSRTGPNSPLHFGNGTRLTVT.

J is TRBJ1-1 and V is TRBV7-5. TRBV7-5 corresponds to a pseudogene. The CDR3 covers 10 residues. The CDR3 loop is CARSPLEAFF. The CDR3 DNA reads TGTGCCAGAAGCCCCTTAGAAGCTTTCTTT.

The chain employs TRBV11-3 and TRBJ2-2; 8 bases are shared with TRBD2. Germline V lookup: CDR1 SGHNT, CDR2 YENEEA. CDR3 length equals 18 residues. The J segment lost 3 bases and the V segment lost 2 bases, leaving 11 bases of the junction unmatched. CDR3 sequence: CASSLRAGVRGDTGELFF. The CDR3 DNA follows: TGTGCCAGCAGCTTAAGAGCGGGAGTTAGGGGGGACACCGGGGAGCTGTTTTTT.

This rearrangement joins TRBV14 to TRBJ2-1; 10 bases are shared with TRBD1. Looked up from germline, CDR1 is SGHDN and CDR2 is FVKESK. V was clipped by 0 bases and J by 8 bases; unmatched bases: 4. The CDR3 is made up of 15 amino acids. CDR3 coding DNA: TGTGCCAGCAGCCAAGAGGGACAGGGGAACTATGAGCAGTTCTTC. It specifies CASSQEGQGNYEQFF.